This TCR beta chain was recorded in a study of OX40 agonist ivuxolimab in advanced cancers. Study-level information: The dose of intravenous ivuxolimab that patients received every 2 weeks ranged from 0.01 to 10 mg/kg. Earlier anti-PD-1, anti-PD-L1 or anti-CTLA-4 therapy was permitted; 35% to 50% had received some.

Germline values: CDR1 MNHEY, CDR2 SVGAGI. Trimming removed 10 bases at V and 8 bases at J, with 14 bases between. CDR3 length equals 11 residues. Anyone with autoimmune disease history or systemic immunosuppression was excluded. On this clone: Antigen: not known.

The method was immunoSEQ multiplex PCR; TCRdb's version includes in-frame clones alone and lacks a portion of them. Seen here are just under 80,000 clones, approximately 91% observed once, and the top ten hold 0.3% to 0.45%. Study findings and constraints: Relative to CD4+ cells, CD8+ T cells on average had more expanded clones.

The sample in question was CD4+ or CD8+ T cells sorted from blood, obtained in a trial of the OX40 agonist ivuxolimab. This chain uses TRBV6-5 with TRBJ1-1; tentatively, D is TRBD1 (5 bases). The sequence came from an adult with an advanced solid tumor such as melanoma, head and neck, liver or kidney cancer. The CDR3 is CATGTPREAFF. CDR3 sequence (DNA): TGTGCCACCGGGACGCCCAGAGAAGCTTTCTTT.